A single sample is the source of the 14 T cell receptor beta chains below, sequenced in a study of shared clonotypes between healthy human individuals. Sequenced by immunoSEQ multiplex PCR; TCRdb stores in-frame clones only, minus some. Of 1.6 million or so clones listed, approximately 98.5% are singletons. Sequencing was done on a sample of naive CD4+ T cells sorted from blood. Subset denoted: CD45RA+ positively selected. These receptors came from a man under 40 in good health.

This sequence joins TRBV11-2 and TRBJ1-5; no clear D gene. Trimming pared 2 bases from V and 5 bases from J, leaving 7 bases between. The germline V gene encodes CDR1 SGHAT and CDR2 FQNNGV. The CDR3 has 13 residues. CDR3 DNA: TGTGCCAGCAGCTTATCGCCCCATCAGCCCCAGCATTTT. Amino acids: CASSLSPHQPQHF. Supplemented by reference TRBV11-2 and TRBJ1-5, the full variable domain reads EAGVAQSPRYKIIEKRQSVAFWCNPISGHATLYWYQQILGQGPKLLIQFQNNGVVDDSQLPKDRFSAERLKGVDSTLKIQPAKLEDSAVYLCASSLSPHQPQHFGDGTRLSIL.

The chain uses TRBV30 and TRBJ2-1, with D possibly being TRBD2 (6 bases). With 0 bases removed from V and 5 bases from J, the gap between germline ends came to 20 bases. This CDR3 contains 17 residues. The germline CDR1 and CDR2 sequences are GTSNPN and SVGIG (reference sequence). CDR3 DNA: TGTGCCTGGAGTGTACGGCGGGGCTTACCCCGGGACAATGAGCAGTTCTTC. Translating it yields CAWSVRRGLPRDNEQFF.

The CDR3 coding sequence is TGCGCCAGCACCCGGGACACTGAAGCTTTCTTT. Its translation is CASTRDTEAFF. The V gene is TRBV23-1, the J gene TRBJ1-1, with unresolved D. TRBV23-1 qualifies as an ORF whose function is uncertain. Trimming removed 7 bases at V and 3 bases at J, with 6 bases between. The CDR3 is 11 residues long.

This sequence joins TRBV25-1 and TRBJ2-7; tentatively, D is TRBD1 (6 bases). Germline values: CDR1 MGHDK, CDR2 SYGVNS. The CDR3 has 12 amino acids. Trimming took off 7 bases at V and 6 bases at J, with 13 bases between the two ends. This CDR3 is CASKLGAGEQYF. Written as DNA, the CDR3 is TGTGCCAGCAAATTGGGGGCCGGCGAGCAGTACTTC.

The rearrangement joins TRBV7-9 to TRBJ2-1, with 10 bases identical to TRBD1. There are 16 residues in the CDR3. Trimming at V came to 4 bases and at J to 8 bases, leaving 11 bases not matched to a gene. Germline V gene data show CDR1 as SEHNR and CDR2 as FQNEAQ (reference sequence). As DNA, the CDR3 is TGTGCCAGCAGCTCACCGGGACAGGGGCGTTTGGATGAGCAGTTCTTC. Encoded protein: CASSSPGQGRLDEQFF.

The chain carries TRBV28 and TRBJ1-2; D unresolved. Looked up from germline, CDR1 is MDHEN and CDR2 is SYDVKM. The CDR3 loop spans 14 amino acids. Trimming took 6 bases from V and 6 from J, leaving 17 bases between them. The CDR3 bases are TGTGCCAGCAGGTTTCGACATCCTGCAAATGGCTACACCTTC. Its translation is CASRFRHPANGYTF.

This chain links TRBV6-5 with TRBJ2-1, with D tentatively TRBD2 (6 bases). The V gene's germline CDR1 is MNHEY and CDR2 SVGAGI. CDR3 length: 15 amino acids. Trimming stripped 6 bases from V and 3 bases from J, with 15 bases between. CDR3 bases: TGTGCCAGCAGGAAGACTAGGTCCCACTACAATGAGCAGTTCTTC. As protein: CASRKTRSHYNEQFF.

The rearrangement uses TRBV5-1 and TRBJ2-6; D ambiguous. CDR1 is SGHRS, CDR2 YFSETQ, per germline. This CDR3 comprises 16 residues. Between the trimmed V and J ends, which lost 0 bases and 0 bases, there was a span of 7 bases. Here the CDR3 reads CASSLGIASGANVLTF. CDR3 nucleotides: TGCGCCAGCAGCTTGGGGATTGCCTCTGGGGCCAACGTCCTGACTTTC. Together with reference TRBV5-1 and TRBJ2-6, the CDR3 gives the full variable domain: KAGVTQTPRYLIKTRGQQVTLSCSPISGHRSVSWYQQTPGQGLQFLFEYFSETQRNKGNFPGRFSGRQFSNSRSEMNVSTLELGDSALYLCASSLGIASGANVLTFGAGSRLTVL.

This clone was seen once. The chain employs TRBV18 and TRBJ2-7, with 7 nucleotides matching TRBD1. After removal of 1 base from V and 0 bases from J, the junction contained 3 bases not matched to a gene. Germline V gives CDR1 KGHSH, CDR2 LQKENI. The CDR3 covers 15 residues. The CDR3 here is CASSPRTGDSYEQYF. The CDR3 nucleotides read TGTGCCAGCTCACCACGGACAGGTGACTCCTACGAGCAGTACTTC.

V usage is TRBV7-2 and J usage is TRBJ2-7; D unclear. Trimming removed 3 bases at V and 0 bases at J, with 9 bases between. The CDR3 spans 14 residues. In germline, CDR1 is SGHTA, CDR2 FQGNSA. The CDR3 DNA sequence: TGTGCCAGCAGCTTGACTCTCCCCTCCTACGAGCAGTACTTC. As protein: CASSLTLPSYEQYF.

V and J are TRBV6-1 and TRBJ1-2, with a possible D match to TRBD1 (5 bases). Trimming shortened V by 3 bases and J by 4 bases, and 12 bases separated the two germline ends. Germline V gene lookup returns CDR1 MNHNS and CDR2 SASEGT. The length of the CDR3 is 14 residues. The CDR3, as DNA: TGTGCCAGCAGTGACCGGGGGTTTGGCTATGGCTACACCTTC. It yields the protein CASSDRGFGYGYTF.

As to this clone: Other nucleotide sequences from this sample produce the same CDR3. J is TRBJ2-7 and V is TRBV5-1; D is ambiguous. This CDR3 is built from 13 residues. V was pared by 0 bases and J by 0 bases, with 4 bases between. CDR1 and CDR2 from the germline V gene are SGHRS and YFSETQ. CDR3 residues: CASSLESSYEQYF. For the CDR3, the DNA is TGCGCCAGCAGCTTGGAGAGCTCCTACGAGCAGTACTTC.

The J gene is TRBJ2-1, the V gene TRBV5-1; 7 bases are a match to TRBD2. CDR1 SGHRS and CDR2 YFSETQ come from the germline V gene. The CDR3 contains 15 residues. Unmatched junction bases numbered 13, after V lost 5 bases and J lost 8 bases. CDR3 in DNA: TGCGCCAGCAGGAGGGGCGGGAGAACTAGGGATGAGCAGTTCTTC. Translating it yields CASRRGGRTRDEQFF.

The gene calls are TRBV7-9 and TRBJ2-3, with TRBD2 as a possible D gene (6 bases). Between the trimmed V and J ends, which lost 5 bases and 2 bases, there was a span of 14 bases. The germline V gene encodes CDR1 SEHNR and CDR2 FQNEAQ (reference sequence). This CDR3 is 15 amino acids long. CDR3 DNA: TGTGCCAGCAGCCCCCAAGCGGGCTTCACAGATACGCAGTATTTT. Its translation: CASSPQAGFTDTQYF.